The 26 T cell receptor beta chains in this list originate from one sample, sequenced in a study of patients and donors after allogeneic stem cell transplantation. A single record per CDR3 protein comes from TCRdb applying MiXCR to the RT-PCR reads. The table has about 230,000 distinct CDR3 sequences, 13% to 15% seen once. Sequencing was carried out using blood, either unsorted or a sorted T cell fraction (not recorded which). Every receptor here comes from a human donor who was either an allogeneic HSCT recipient or a stem cell or donor lymphocyte infusion donor (not recorded which). It is not recorded whose cells these are; they may come from a transplant donor.

In its sample, this clonotype was seen many times. The rearrangement joins TRBV5-1 to TRBJ1-4; tentative D call: TRBD1 (5 bases). Trimming shortened V by 0 bases and J by 8 bases, and 11 bases separated the two germline ends. This CDR3 has 14 residues. Per germline, CDR1 SGHRS and CDR2 YFSETQ. This chain's CDR3 is CASSLGQGGEKLFF. The CDR3 nucleotides are TGCGCCAGCAGCTTGGGCCAGGGTGGCGAAAAACTGTTTTTT.

This clonotype was detected many times. The rearrangement uses TRBV5-1 and TRBJ1-5; maybe TRBD1 (5 bases). Germline-derived CDR1 and CDR2 are SGHRS and YFSETQ. The CDR3 has 14 amino acids. The V end lost 4 bases, the J end lost 5 bases, and 13 bases lay between the germline ends. DNA for the CDR3: TGCGCCAGCAGCATATCAGGGACTGATCAGCCCCAGCATTTT. Translating gives CASSISGTDQPQHF.

V and J are TRBV7-3 and TRBJ1-1; perhaps TRBD1 as D (5 bases). The CDR3 contains 14 residues. The V end was cut by 5 bases, the J end by 4 bases, with 14 bases between. Germline CDR1 and CDR2: SGHTA and FQGTGA. The CDR3 region is CASSPSRGGTEAFF. The CDR3 DNA sequence: TGTGCCAGCAGCCCTTCGAGGGGTGGCACTGAAGCTTTCTTT.

The chain joins TRBV3-1 to TRBJ1-3; D is uncertain. The germline V and J ends were trimmed by 0 bases and 11 bases, with 8 bases remaining between them. The CDR3 consists of 12 residues. The germline CDR1 and CDR2 sequences are LGHDT and YNNKEL (reference sequence). CDR3 amino acids: CASSQDQSPIYF. CDR3 coding DNA: TGTGCCAGCAGCCAAGATCAAAGTCCCATATATTTT.

The V call is TRBV7-2, the J call TRBJ2-5; TRBD2 matches 10 bases. The CDR3 contains 15 residues. Unmatched junction bases numbered 7, after V lost 4 bases and J lost 5 bases. Germline CDR1 reads SGHTA; CDR2 reads FQGNSA. As DNA, the CDR3 is TGTGCCAGCAGCTATAGCGGGGGGCCGGGTGAGACCCAGTACTTC. Its protein product is CASSYSGGPGETQYF.

This clonotype has a count of ten or more. This chain uses TRBV5-1 with TRBJ2-7, with D perhaps matching TRBD1 (6 bases). Deletions cut 4 bases from V and 1 base from J, with 12 bases between. The CDR3 totals 14 residues. Germline V gene data show CDR1 as SGHRS and CDR2 as YFSETQ. The CDR3 region has the DNA TGCGCCAGCAGCGCCTACAGGGATTCCTACGAGCAGTACTTC. It encodes CASSAYRDSYEQYF.

This clonotype turned up a few times. The rearrangement joins TRBV6-1 to TRBJ2-3; D remains ambiguous. The CDR3 runs to 15 residues. V was pared by 1 base and J by 0 bases, with 8 bases between. Germline-derived CDR1 and CDR2 are MNHNS and SASEGT. In DNA, the CDR3 is TGTGCCAGCAGTGAAGAGGGCGGAAGCACAGATACGCAGTATTTT. It codes for CASSEEGGSTDTQYF.

The chain links TRBV20-1 to TRBJ1-1; D uncertain. Germline V gene sequence: CDR1 DFQATT, CDR2 SNEGSKA (reference sequence). The V end was cut by 1 base, the J end by 1 base, with 7 bases between. The CDR3 runs 13 residues. DNA of the CDR3: TGCAGTGCTAGAGTAGCAGGGAACACTGAAGCTTTCTTT. Amino acids: CSARVAGNTEAFF.

This clonotype was seen only a few times. The chain carries TRBV24-1 and TRBJ1-2, with 8 positions matching TRBD1. The ends lost 1 base at V and 6 bases at J; junction bases unmatched: 6. Germline V gene data show CDR1 as KGHDR and CDR2 as SFDVKD. The CDR3 is 15 amino acids. CDR3 DNA sequence: TGTGCCACCAGTGATTTCTTGACAGGGGCCGATGGCTACACCTTC. It translates to CATSDFLTGADGYTF.

This clonotype was picked up a small number of times. The chain recombines TRBV5-1 with TRBJ2-7; 8 nucleotides line up with TRBD1. Looked up from germline, CDR1 is SGHRS and CDR2 is YFSETQ. The ends lost 4 bases at V and 7 bases at J; junction bases unmatched: 10. CDR3 length: 14 amino acids. CDR3 residues: CASSLQGDLGEQYF. In DNA form, the CDR3 reads TGCGCCAGCAGCCTACAGGGGGATCTGGGGGAGCAGTACTTC.

This clonotype was counted ten times or more. The chain joins TRBV7-2 to TRBJ1-2, with 12 bases matching TRBD1. Per the germline V gene, CDR1 is SGHTA and CDR2 is FQGNSA. V lost 5 bases and J lost 7; bases outside the gene matches: 11. The CDR3 is 16 residues long. CDR3: CASSTRPGQGAGGYTF. The CDR3 DNA reads TGTGCCAGCAGCACCCGTCCGGGACAGGGGGCCGGTGGCTACACCTTC.

The gene calls are TRBV7-2 and TRBJ2-4, with unresolved D. Trimming removed 3 bases at V and 1 base at J, with 7 bases between. Germline CDR1 and CDR2: SGHTA and FQGNSA. The CDR3 is made up of 14 amino acids. CDR3 in amino acids: CASSFGYAKNIQYF. DNA of the CDR3: TGTGCCAGCAGCTTTGGGTACGCCAAAAACATTCAGTACTTC.

This clonotype has a handful of counts. The rearrangement links TRBV2 to TRBJ2-5, with 7 bases matching TRBD1. J gave up 2 bases and V 6 bases, and 9 bases lay outside the gene matches. The CDR3 loop spans 15 amino acids. The V gene's germline CDR1 is SNHLY and CDR2 FYNNEI. CDR3 sequence: CASRTDRLSQETQYF. The DNA of the CDR3 is TGTGCCAGCAGGACGGACAGGCTTTCTCAAGAGACCCAGTACTTC. Combining the CDR3 with reference TRBV2 and TRBJ2-5 gives the whole variable domain EPEVTQTPSHQVTQMGQEVILRCVPISNHLYFYWYRQILGQKVEFLVSFYNNEISEKSEIFDDQFSVERPDGSNFTLKIRSTKLEDSAMYFCASRTDRLSQETQYFGPGTRLLVL.

This clonotype has just a few counts. The J gene is TRBJ1-3, the V gene TRBV5-1, with 10 bases lining up with TRBD1. The length of the CDR3 is 16 residues. Germline V gene sequence: CDR1 SGHRS, CDR2 YFSETQ. The V gene end was trimmed by 0 bases and the J gene end by 1 base; junction bases not matched to a gene: 1. The CDR3 loop is CASSLGDRGSGNTIYF. The CDR3 DNA follows: TGCGCCAGCAGCTTGGGGGACAGGGGTTCTGGAAACACCATATATTTT.

This clonotype was counted a few times. The V and J genes are TRBV5-1 and TRBJ2-5; D is ambiguous. CDR1 and CDR2 from the germline V gene are SGHRS and YFSETQ. Trimming cost V 4 bases and J 5 bases, with 15 bases left between them. The CDR3 extends over 14 amino acids. The CDR3 reads CASSVGSRAETQYF. CDR3 nucleotide sequence: TGCGCCAGCAGCGTAGGTAGCCGCGCGGAGACCCAGTACTTC.

This clonotype showed up just a few times. The genes are TRBV27 and TRBJ1-5, with unresolved D. Germline CDR1 reads MNHEY; CDR2 reads SMNVEV (reference sequence). Trimming removed 8 bases at V and 6 bases at J, with 11 bases between. CDR3 length equals 12 residues. CDR3 DNA sequence: TGTGCCAGCGCCCGGTCTGGTCAGCCCCAGCATTTT. This codes for CASARSGQPQHF.

This clonotype was counted between two and nine times. The chain recombines TRBV23-1 with TRBJ2-1, with D perhaps TRBD1 or TRBD2 (7 bases each). TRBV23-1 falls under the ORF class, with uncertain function. This CDR3 is 13 amino acids long. Trimming left V 3 bases short and J 10 bases short, with 13 bases between. The CDR3 nucleotides are TGCGCCAGCAGTCACAGACAGGGAGGGGAGCAGTTCTTC. Protein sequence: CASSHRQGGEQFF.

This clonotype was counted many times. This rearrangement joins TRBV20-1 to TRBJ2-3; D is undetermined. CDR1 and CDR2 from the germline V gene are DFQATT and SNEGSKA (reference sequence). V dropped 6 bases and J dropped 6 bases, with 16 bases sitting between them. CDR3 length: 13 amino acids. This CDR3 reads CSAPLDGYDTQYF. The CDR3 DNA is TGCAGTGCCCCGTTGGACGGTTATGATACGCAGTATTTT.

This clonotype was counted many times. CDR3 DNA: TGTGCCAGCAGCCGCATGGTCCAAGAGACCCAGTACTTC. Translated: CASSRMVQETQYF. The chain has TRBV7-9 and TRBJ2-5; D ambiguous. The V gene lost 5 bases and the J gene lost 1 base, with 8 bases spanning the gap. The CDR3 has 13 amino acids. Germline-derived CDR1 and CDR2 are SEHNR and FQNEAQ (reference sequence).

This clonotype was seen repeatedly, ten times or more. V is TRBV4-1 and J is TRBJ2-2; D may correspond to TRBD1 or TRBD2 (6 bases each). CDR1 and CDR2 from the germline V gene are MGHRA and YSYEKL. CDR3 length: 18 amino acids. V dropped 0 bases and J dropped 0 bases, with 14 bases sitting between them. The CDR3 loop reads CASSQDSGQFANTGELFF. Here the CDR3 DNA reads TGCGCCAGCAGCCAAGATAGCGGACAGTTCGCGAACACCGGGGAGCTGTTTTTT.

This clonotype was seen a handful of times. The chain uses TRBV18 and TRBJ2-1, with 9 bases lining up with TRBD1. J lost 6 bases, V lost 0 bases, and 9 bases had no gene match. This CDR3 region has 17 residues. In germline, CDR1 is KGHSH, CDR2 LQKENI. The DNA of the CDR3 is TGTGCCAGCTCACCACCGGGGGGACAGGGCAGGGGCAATGAGCAGTTCTTC. Amino acids: CASSPPGGQGRGNEQFF.

The chain is built from TRBV20-1 and TRBJ2-5, with 7 bases lining up with TRBD1. Germline CDR1 is DFQATT and CDR2 is SNEGSKA (reference sequence). V shed 7 bases, J shed 4 bases, and the junction held 9 bases outside the gene matches. CDR3 size: 13 residues. The CDR3 loop reads CSVQKGAPETQYF. The DNA for the CDR3 is TGCAGTGTCCAAAAGGGGGCCCCAGAGACCCAGTACTTC.

This clonotype was recorded many times. V is TRBV6-2 or TRBV6-3 and J is TRBJ2-1; TRBD1 might be the D (6 bases). The V end was cut by 6 bases, the J end by 3 bases, with 15 bases between. The CDR3 is 15 residues long. From germline, CDR1 is MNHEY and CDR2 SVGEGT. The CDR3 protein is CASSPGTSYYNEQFF. The DNA for the CDR3 is TGTGCCAGCAGCCCTGGGACATCATACTACAATGAGCAGTTCTTC.

V is TRBV12-3 or TRBV12-4 and J is TRBJ1-1; TRBD1 might be the D (6 bases). Trimming pared 8 bases from V and 3 bases from J, leaving 13 bases between. This CDR3 has 13 amino acids. CDR3 sequence reads: CASLLGGHTEAFF. CDR3 DNA sequence: TGTGCCAGCCTCCTCGGGGGCCACACTGAAGCTTTCTTT.

The chain combines TRBV28 with TRBJ2-7; TRBD2 might be the D (6 bases). The CDR3 runs 14 residues. The germline V gene encodes CDR1 MDHEN and CDR2 SYDVKM. Trimming stripped 7 bases from V and 5 bases from J, with 18 bases between. The chain's CDR3 is CASTTPPGRHEQYF. CDR3 sequence (DNA): TGTGCCAGCACTACGCCCCCCGGGAGACACGAGCAGTACTTC.

This clonotype was found a few times. J is TRBJ1-5 and V is TRBV25-1, with 10 bases that match TRBD1. Germline CDR1 is MGHDK and CDR2 is SYGVNS. V trimming: 4 bases; J trimming: 7 bases; junction bases outside the gene matches: 4. The CDR3 has 14 residues. DNA for the CDR3: TGTGCCAGCAGTGGACAGGGGGCCAAGCAGCCCCAGCATTTT. Translated, it gives CASSGQGAKQPQHF. The complete variable domain, with remaining parts taken from reference TRBV25-1 and TRBJ1-5, reads EADIYQTPRYLVIGTGKKITLECSQTMGHDKMYWYQQDPGMELHLIHYSYGVNSTEKGDLSSESTVSRIRTEHFPLTLESARPSHTSQYLCASSGQGAKQPQHFGDGTRLSIL.